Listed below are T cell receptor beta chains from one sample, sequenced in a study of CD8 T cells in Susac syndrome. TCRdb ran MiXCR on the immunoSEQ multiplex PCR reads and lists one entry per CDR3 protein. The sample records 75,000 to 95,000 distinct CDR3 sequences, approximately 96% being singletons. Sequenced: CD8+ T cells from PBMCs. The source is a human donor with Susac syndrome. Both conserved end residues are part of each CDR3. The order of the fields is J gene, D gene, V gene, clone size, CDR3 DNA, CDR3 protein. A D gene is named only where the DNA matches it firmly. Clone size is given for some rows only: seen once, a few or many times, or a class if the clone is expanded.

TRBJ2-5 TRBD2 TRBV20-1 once TGCAGTGAGGAGCGGGGGGGCACCAAGACCCAGTACTTC CSEERGGTKTQYF
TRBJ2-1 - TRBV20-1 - TGCAGTGCTAGAGATTGGGGGAACTACAATGAGCAGTTCTTC CSARDWGNYNEQFF
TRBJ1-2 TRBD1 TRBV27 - TGTGCCAGTCGACAGGGGGCACGGTGGGGCTACACCTTC CASRQGARWGYTF
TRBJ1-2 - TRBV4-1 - TGCGCCAGCAGCCAAGAAGGTAAAGGGCCCTATGGCTACACCTTC CASSQEGKGPYGYTF
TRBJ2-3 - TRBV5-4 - TGTGCCAGCACCCCGGTGAACACAGATACGCAGTATTTT CASTPVNTDTQYF
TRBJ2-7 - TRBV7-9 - TGTGCCAGCAGTTTTGAAAGAGGCGAGCAGTACTTC CASSFERGEQYF
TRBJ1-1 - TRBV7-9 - TGTGCCAGCAGCTCGCGAGTGTCAAGGAACACTGAAGCTTTCTTT CASSSRVSRNTEAFF
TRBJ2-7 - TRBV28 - TGTGCCAGCAGTTTCGGGCAAACCTCCTACGAGCAGTACTTC CASSFGQTSYEQYF
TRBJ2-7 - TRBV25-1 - TGTGCCAGCAGTGCGCCGGGAGCGTCCTACGAGCAGTACTTC CASSAPGASYEQYF
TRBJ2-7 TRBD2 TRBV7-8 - TGTGCCAGCAGCTTATCCGACGGGGGGTACGAGCAGTACTTC CASSLSDGGYEQYF
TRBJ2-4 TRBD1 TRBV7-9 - TGTGCCAGCAGCGGGGATACAGGGGAAACCAAAAACATTCAGTACTTC CASSGDTGETKNIQYF
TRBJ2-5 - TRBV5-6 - TGTGCCAGCAGCTTGGGATACGGGGGGCTTGAGACCCAGTACTTC CASSLGYGGLETQYF
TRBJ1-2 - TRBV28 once TGTGCCAGCAGTTCAAACAGGGAGGGCTACACCTTC CASSSNREGYTF
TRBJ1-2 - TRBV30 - TGTGCCTGGAGTTCCGAGGCTAACTATGGCTACACCTTC CAWSSEANYGYTF
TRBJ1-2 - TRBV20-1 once TGCAGTGCGCCGATCGGAGACTATGGCTACACCTTC CSAPIGDYGYTF
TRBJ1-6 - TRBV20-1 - TGCAGTGCTGAGGGCTCCGGGACCCTGCCCTCATGGGATTCACCCCTCCACTTT CSAEGSGTLPSWDSPLHF
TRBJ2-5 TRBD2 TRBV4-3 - TGCGCCAGCAGCCAAGACACTAGCGGGGGGAGTTTCGAAGAGACCCAGTACTTC CASSQDTSGGSFEETQYF
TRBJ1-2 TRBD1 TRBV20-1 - TGCAGTGCAGTGGCAGGGGGCATTTCGGGCTACACCTTC CSAVAGGISGYTF
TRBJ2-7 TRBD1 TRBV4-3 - TGCGCCAGCAGCCAAGATAGACAGGGGTTGCCCGAGCAGTACTTC CASSQDRQGLPEQYF
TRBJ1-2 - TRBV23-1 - TGCGCCAGCAGTCAATCTGGAGGGGACTATGGCTACACCTTC CASSQSGGDYGYTF